The 26 T cell receptor beta chains reported below all come from one sample, sequenced in a study of cytomegalovirus exposure and HLA in healthy donors. It was with 60 Vbeta and 13 Jbeta primers that the PCR ran. Clones were read by immunoSEQ multiplex PCR, and TCRdb kept only the in-frame ones, dropping some. The repertoire holds 150,000 to 200,000 clones, with roughly 77% as singletons. The sequencing input was PBMCs. Source of these receptors: a male donor in good health and CMV-seropositive.

The rearrangement uses TRBV7-9 and TRBJ1-1; 7 bases map to TRBD1. This CDR3 contains 15 residues. From germline, CDR1 is SEHNR and CDR2 FQNEAQ (reference sequence). Trimming at V came to 4 bases and at J to 1 base, leaving 6 bases not matched to a gene. As DNA, the CDR3 is TGTGCCAGCAGCTCCGACGGGACAGAGAACACTGAAGCTTTCTTT. As protein: CASSSDGTENTEAFF.

This clone was counted a few times. The gene calls are TRBV18 and TRBJ2-7; D not certain. Per germline, CDR1 KGHSH and CDR2 LQKENI. The CDR3 consists of 12 residues. V was trimmed by 5 bases and J by 2 bases, leaving 7 bases between them. CDR3 bases: TGTGCCAGCTCAAAGAACACCTACGAGCAGTACTTC. It specifies CASSKNTYEQYF.

The chain carries TRBV18 and TRBJ1-2; 7 bases map to TRBD1. The V segment lost 6 bases and the J segment 4 bases; nucleotides outside the gene matches: 8. Germline V gene lookup returns CDR1 KGHSH and CDR2 LQKENI. CDR3 size: 14 residues. CDR3 DNA sequence: TGTGCCAGCTCCCAACCGGGACAGTTCTATGGCTACACCTTC. It specifies CASSQPGQFYGYTF.

The V and J genes are TRBV28 and TRBJ1-3, with a tentative D call TRBD1 (6 bases). The germline V and J ends were trimmed by 9 bases and 2 bases, with 20 bases remaining between them. CDR1 and CDR2 (germline): MDHEN, SYDVKM. The CDR3 sequence is 16 residues long. The CDR3 region has the DNA TGTGCCAGGCGGGGGGCAGAAGGAAGTCCTGGAAACACCATATATTTT. Amino acid sequence: CARRGAEGSPGNTIYF.

The rearrangement joins TRBV6-5 to TRBJ1-4; no clear D gene. CDR3 length equals 14 residues. V was pared by 6 bases and J by 7 bases, with 15 bases between. Germline V gives CDR1 MNHEY, CDR2 SVGAGI. The CDR3 reads CASRLREQTEKLFF. The CDR3 DNA follows: TGTGCCAGCAGATTACGGGAACAGACTGAAAAACTGTTTTTT.

V and J are TRBV27 and TRBJ1-4; 8 bases are shared with TRBD1. CDR1 MNHEY and CDR2 SMNVEV come from the germline V gene (reference sequence). The trim removed 0 bases at V and 8 bases at J, leaving 8 bases unmatched. The CDR3 totals 16 residues. The CDR3 spells CASSLSKGRGPEKLFF. In nucleotides, the CDR3 is TGTGCCAGCAGTTTATCGAAGGGCAGGGGGCCCGAAAAACTGTTTTTT.

This rearrangement joins TRBV7-8 to TRBJ2-4, with D perhaps matching TRBD2 (6 bases). V was cut by 1 base and J by 6 bases, with 7 bases left in between. The V gene's germline CDR1 is SGHVS and CDR2 FQNEAQ. There are 13 residues in the CDR3. CDR3 residues: CASSLERANIQYF. The CDR3 nucleotides read TGTGCCAGCAGCTTAGAGCGGGCAAACATTCAGTACTTC.

A few counts support this clone. The chain employs TRBV7-9 and TRBJ2-1; 8 bases line up with TRBD1. With 4 bases clipped from V and 7 bases from J, the junction kept 9 bases outside the gene matches. The CDR3 covers 15 residues. Germline V gives CDR1 SEHNR, CDR2 FQNEAQ (reference sequence). CDR3: CASSSTGDYRNEQFF. The CDR3 region has the DNA TGTGCCAGCAGCTCGACAGGGGATTACAGAAATGAGCAGTTCTTC. The full variable domain, completed using reference TRBV7-9 and TRBJ2-1, is DTGVSQNPRHKITKRGQNVTFRCDPISEHNRLYWYRQTLGQGPEFLTYFQNEAQLEKSRLLSDRFSAERPKGSFSTLEIQRTEQGDSAMYLCASSSTGDYRNEQFFGPGTRLTVL.

The rearrangement joins TRBV9 to TRBJ2-7; D is ambiguous. Germline V gene sequence: CDR1 SGDLS, CDR2 YYNGEE. V was clipped by 0 bases and J by 6 bases, with 10 bases between them. The CDR3 is 13 amino acids. CDR3 nucleotide sequence: TGTGCCAGCAGCGTAGTGGTTGGCCGCGAGCAGTACTTC. It is translated as CASSVVVGREQYF.

This clone was observed a handful of times. The rearrangement joins TRBV7-8 to TRBJ1-2; D uncertain. CDR3 length equals 14 residues. V lost 5 bases, J lost 8 bases, and 18 bases lay in between. The V gene's germline CDR1 is SGHVS and CDR2 FQNEAQ. CDR3 loop: CASSDGMALGGYTF. The CDR3 DNA reads as TGTGCCAGCAGCGACGGGATGGCTCTGGGGGGCTACACCTTC. The full variable domain, with the rest looked up from reference TRBV7-8 and TRBJ1-2, is GAGVSQSPRYKVAKRGQDVALRCDPISGHVSLFWYQQALGQGPEFLTYFQNEAQLDKSGLPSDRFFAERPEGSVSTLKIQRTQQEDSAVYLCASSDGMALGGYTFGSGTRLTVV.

This chain connects TRBV19 to TRBJ2-5; D not certain. The CDR3 runs to 14 residues. The germline gives CDR1 LNHDA, CDR2 SQIVND (reference sequence). Trimming shortened V by 1 base and J by 3 bases, and 9 bases separated the two germline ends. In nucleotides, the CDR3 is TGTGCCAGTAGTATAGTAGTCACAGAAGAGACCCAGTACTTC. It yields the protein CASSIVVTEETQYF.

DNA for the CDR3: TGTGCCAGCAGTGATTCGGGGTTGGGGAACTATGGCTACACCTTC. Translating gives CASSDSGLGNYGYTF. J is TRBJ1-2 and V is TRBV2; D gene ambiguous. Germline V gives CDR1 SNHLY, CDR2 FYNNEI. Trimming shortened V by 3 bases and J by 2 bases, and 13 bases separated the two germline ends. The CDR3 contains 15 residues.

The chain employs TRBV5-4 and TRBJ2-7, with 8 bases fitting TRBD2. Germline lookup yields CDR1 SGHNT and CDR2 YYREEE (reference sequence). The CDR3 is 15 residues long. Trimming cost V 4 bases and J 3 bases; bases outside gene matches: 9. This CDR3 reads CASSAASGLHYEQYF. The CDR3 coding sequence is TGTGCCAGCAGCGCTGCTAGCGGGCTACACTACGAGCAGTACTTC.

The chain combines TRBV30 with TRBJ2-1; 10 nucleotides match TRBD2. V lost 3 bases, J lost 7 bases, and 15 bases stayed unmatched. Looked up from germline, CDR1 is GTSNPN and CDR2 is SVGIG (reference sequence). The CDR3 has 17 residues. CDR3 region: CAWRGRLAGDSKNEQFF. As DNA, the CDR3 is TGTGCCTGGAGAGGACGCCTAGCGGGAGACTCGAAGAATGAGCAGTTCTTC. Complete variable domain (other parts from reference TRBV30 and TRBJ2-1): SQTIHQWPATLVQPVGSPLSLECTVEGTSNPNLYWYRQAAGRGLQLLFYSVGIGQISSEVPQNLSASRPQDRQFILSSKKLLLSDSGFYLCAWRGRLAGDSKNEQFFGPGTRLTVL.

This rearrangement joins TRBV6-5 to TRBJ2-7, with D perhaps TRBD2 (5 bases). V was clipped by 7 bases and J by 7 bases, with 20 bases between them. CDR3 length: 14 residues. CDR1 is MNHEY, CDR2 SVGAGI, per germline. CDR3 sequence: CASTAEGLKREQYF. As DNA, the CDR3 is TGTGCCAGCACCGCCGAGGGCCTTAAAAGGGAGCAGTACTTC.

V usage is TRBV19 and J usage is TRBJ1-5; the D is unclear. Germline V gives CDR1 LNHDA, CDR2 SQIVND (reference sequence). The CDR3 extends over 18 amino acids. Between the trimmed V and J ends, which lost 3 bases and 6 bases, there was a span of 24 bases. The CDR3 DNA follows: TGTGCCAGTAGTATCCCCCCCGGGGTTGAGTGGTCGAGTCAGCCCCAGCATTTT. It codes for CASSIPPGVEWSSQPQHF.

The chain carries TRBV5-1 and TRBJ2-7; tentatively, D is TRBD2 (6 bases). Germline CDR1 SGHRS, CDR2 YFSETQ. Trimming took off 0 bases at V and 6 bases at J, with 19 bases between the two ends. The CDR3 runs to 16 residues. The chain's CDR3 is CASSLALGGPRGEQYF. As DNA, the CDR3 is TGCGCCAGCAGCTTGGCCCTCGGGGGTCCCCGAGGCGAGCAGTACTTC.

The chain uses TRBV6-5 and TRBJ2-5; D unresolved. V shed 6 bases and J shed 4 bases, with 12 bases lying between them. The CDR3 consists of 13 residues. Germline CDR1 reads MNHEY; CDR2 reads SVGAGI. Written as DNA, the CDR3 is TGTGCCAGCAGGTCTAACCTCTTAGAGACCCAGTACTTC. It specifies CASRSNLLETQYF.

There are a few counts of this clone. The gene calls are TRBV4-2 and TRBJ1-2; the match to TRBD1 covers 7 bases. Germline assignment: CDR1 LGHNA and CDR2 YNFKEQ. J was trimmed by 7 bases and V by 0 bases; bases with no gene match: 11. The CDR3 is 16 amino acids. This CDR3 is CASSQDEDRRLVGYTF. CDR3 sequence (DNA): TGTGCCAGCAGCCAAGATGAGGACAGGCGACTTGTTGGCTACACCTTC.

This clone was detected only once. The chain links TRBV5-4 to TRBJ2-4, with 9 bases fitting TRBD2. The CDR3 has 14 amino acids. The V segment lost 7 bases and the J segment 4 bases; nucleotides outside the gene matches: 6. Per germline, CDR1 SGHNT and CDR2 YYREEE (reference sequence). The CDR3 DNA reads as TGTGCCAGCGCCGCGGGGGGGCTTAAAAACATTCAGTACTTC. It codes for CASAAGGLKNIQYF.

This sequence joins TRBV7-9 and TRBJ2-1; 10 positions match TRBD2. With 6 bases clipped from V and 6 bases from J, the junction kept 5 bases outside the gene matches. The CDR3 runs to 14 residues. Germline V lookup: CDR1 SEHNR, CDR2 FQNEAQ (reference sequence). CDR3 bases: TGTGCCAGCAGGCCTAGCGGGGGTGGCAATGAGCAGTTCTTC. This translates into CASRPSGGGNEQFF.

V gene TRBV9 combines with J gene TRBJ2-3; 9 nucleotides align to TRBD2. The germline V gene encodes CDR1 SGDLS and CDR2 YYNGEE. V shed 1 base, J shed 2 bases, and the junction held 14 bases outside the gene matches. CDR3 length: 19 amino acids. The CDR3 region is CASSVLSSGISGVTDTQYF. The CDR3 bases are TGTGCCAGCAGCGTATTGTCTAGCGGGATCTCAGGGGTCACAGATACGCAGTATTTT.

Concerning this clone itself: A far larger clone is a single base away, which makes a read error likely. The chain employs TRBV7-6 and TRBJ1-1; D may be TRBD1 (5 bases). CDR1 SGHVS and CDR2 FNYEAQ come from the germline V gene. V lost 2 bases and J 1 base, leaving 5 bases between the germline ends. The length of the CDR3 is 13 residues. CDR3 sequence reads: CASSLQGNTEAFF. As DNA, the CDR3 is TGTGCCAGCAGCTTACAGGGGAACACTGAAGCTTTCTTT.

This clone was seen a single time. This chain uses TRBV15 with TRBJ2-1; 9 bases agree with TRBD1. The CDR3 extends over 16 amino acids. Per germline, CDR1 LNHNV and CDR2 YYDKDF (reference sequence). Germline trimming cut 5 bases from V and 0 bases from J; bases unmatched to any gene: 5. Written as DNA, the CDR3 is TGTGCCACCAGCGGCCGGGACAGGGTCTCCTACAATGAGCAGTTCTTC. It specifies CATSGRDRVSYNEQFF.

In DNA form, the CDR3 reads TGTGCCTGGAACAGGGCATTGGCAAACACCATATATTTT. Amino acid sequence: CAWNRALANTIYF. The genes are TRBV30 and TRBJ1-3, with a weak D call TRBD1 (6 bases). Per the germline V gene, CDR1 is GTSNPN and CDR2 is SVGIG (reference sequence). The ends were cut back, 4 bases at V and 6 bases at J, with 13 bases in the middle. The CDR3 length is 13 residues.

This rearrangement joins TRBV5-1 to TRBJ2-3, with TRBD2 as a possible D gene (5 bases). Trimming pared 1 base from V and 3 bases from J, leaving 12 bases between. Germline CDR1 is SGHRS and CDR2 is YFSETQ. This CDR3 is 15 amino acids long. In nucleotides, the CDR3 is TGCGCCAGCAGCTTGATGAGCGGTAATACAGATACGCAGTATTTT. It encodes CASSLMSGNTDTQYF.